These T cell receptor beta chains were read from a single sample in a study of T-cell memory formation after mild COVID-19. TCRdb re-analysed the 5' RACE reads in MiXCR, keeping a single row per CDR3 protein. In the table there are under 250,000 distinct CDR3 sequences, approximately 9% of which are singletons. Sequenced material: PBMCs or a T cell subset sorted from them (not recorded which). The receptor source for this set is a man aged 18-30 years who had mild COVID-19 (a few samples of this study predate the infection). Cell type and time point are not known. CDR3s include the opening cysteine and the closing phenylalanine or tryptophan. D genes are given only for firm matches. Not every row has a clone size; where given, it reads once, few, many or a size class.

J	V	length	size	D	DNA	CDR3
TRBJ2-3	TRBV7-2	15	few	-	TGTGCCAGCAGCCAAGATCGCCTAGCGAGGGATACGCAGTATTTT	CASSQDRLARDTQYF
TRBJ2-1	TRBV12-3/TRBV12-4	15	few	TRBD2	TGTGCCAGCAGTCTTAGCGGGGGGTACTACAATGAGCAGTTCTTC	CASSLSGGYYNEQFF
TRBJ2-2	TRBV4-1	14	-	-	TGCGCCAGCAGCCAATCACCGAACACCGGGGAGCTGTTTTTT	CASSQSPNTGELFF
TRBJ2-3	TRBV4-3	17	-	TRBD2	TGCGCCAGCAGCCAAGAAGGGGATAGCGGGGGCACAGATACGCAGTATTTT	CASSQEGDSGGTDTQYF
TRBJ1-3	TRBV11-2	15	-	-	TGTGCCAGCAGCTTAGTTGGTGTCTCTGGAAACACCATATATTTT	CASSLVGVSGNTIYF
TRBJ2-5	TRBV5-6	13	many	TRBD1	TGTGCCAGCAGCTATCCGGGACAGGAGACCCAGTACTTC	CASSYPGQETQYF
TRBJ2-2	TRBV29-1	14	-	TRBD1	TGCAGCGTTGCGGGACAGGAGAACACCGGGGAGCTGTTTTTT	CSVAGQENTGELFF
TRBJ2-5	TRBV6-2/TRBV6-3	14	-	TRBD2	TGTGCCAGCAAAAAGCGGGGGGTCCAAGAGACCCAGTACTTC	CASKKRGVQETQYF
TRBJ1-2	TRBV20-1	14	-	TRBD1	TGCAGTGCTAGCCCGGGACAGACGAACTATGGCTACACCTTC	CSASPGQTNYGYTF
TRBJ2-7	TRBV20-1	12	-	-	TGCAGTGCAGTCGGGACTTCCTACGAGCAGTACTTC	CSAVGTSYEQYF
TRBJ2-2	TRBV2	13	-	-	TGTGCCAGTGGTCTTGGAAATGGCGGGGAGCTGTTTTTT	CASGLGNGGELFF
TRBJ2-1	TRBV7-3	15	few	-	TGTGCCAGCAGCTTAATTGCCGGCCCCTACAATGAGCAGTTCTTC	CASSLIAGPYNEQFF
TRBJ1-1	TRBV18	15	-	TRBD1	TGTGCCAGCTCACCACCCACAGGGGCTTACACTGAAGCTTTCTTT	CASSPPTGAYTEAFF
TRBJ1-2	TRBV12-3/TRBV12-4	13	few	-	TGTGCCAGCAGTTCCTTTATTAACTATGGCTACACCTTC	CASSSFINYGYTF
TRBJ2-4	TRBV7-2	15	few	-	TGTGCCAGCAGCTTAGCAGTAAGGGGGGCGAGCATTCAGTACTTC	CASSLAVRGASIQYF